The clone carrying this T cell receptor beta chain was counted a few times. Antigen unknown. Germline lookup yields CDR1 LNHDA and CDR2 SQIVND (reference sequence). The CDR3 is 12 amino acids. V shed 3 bases and J shed 4 bases, with 4 bases lying between them. The sample originates from a study of cytotoxic CD8 clonotypes in ibrutinib-treated CLL. Study summary: The subjects consisted of roughly 12 relapsed/refractory and roughly 15 treatment-naive individuals, with roughly 17 IGHV unmutated.

Study-level findings and limits: For progressing versus sustained-remission patients, sampling times were not the same. Clonality went higher at ibrutinib response and then dropped back toward baseline at progression.

TCRdb's copy holds only in-frame clones and misses some; the assay was immunoSEQ multiplex PCR. The profile shows 250,000 to 350,000 clones, approximately 76% of them singletons. The authors obtained approximately 2 micrograms of genomic DNA from cryopreserved PBMCs for TCR beta libraries. This receptor was identified in a human donor with chronic lymphocytic leukemia. The chain has TRBV19 and TRBJ1-5; D unclear. Sequencing was performed on PBMCs, taken at disease progression, from a patient treated with ibrutinib. CDR3 bases: TGTGCCAGTAGTATCAAGAATCAGCCCCAGCATTTT. This translates into CASSIKNQPQHF.